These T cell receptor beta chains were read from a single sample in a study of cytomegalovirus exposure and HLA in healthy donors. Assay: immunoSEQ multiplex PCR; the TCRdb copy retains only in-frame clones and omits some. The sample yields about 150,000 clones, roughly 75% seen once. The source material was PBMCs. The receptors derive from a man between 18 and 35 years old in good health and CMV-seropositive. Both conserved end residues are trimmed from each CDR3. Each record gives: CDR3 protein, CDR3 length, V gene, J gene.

SVSDRASEAF,10,TRBV29-1,TRBJ1-1
ASRRLAGGPNEQF,13,TRBV28,TRBJ2-1
ASGGLGYGYT,10,TRBV6-6,TRBJ1-2
ASNGDRVSVYEQY,13,TRBV6-1,TRBJ2-7
ASTAPPPSTDTQY,13,TRBV28,TRBJ2-3
ASSYLSGATGRTQY,14,TRBV5-4,TRBJ2-5
AWSVGTSRPYEQY,13,TRBV30,TRBJ2-7
ASSQEFPSPGQPQH,14,TRBV4-1,TRBJ1-5
ASSLPGAKAF,10,TRBV28,TRBJ1-1
ASSQDVRRGQY,11,TRBV14,TRBJ2-7
ASSPGGDRGQYSNQPQH,17,TRBV7-9,TRBJ1-5
ACQSGTSLTNEQF,13,TRBV30,TRBJ2-1
ASSVGGGGMYEQY,13,TRBV9,TRBJ2-7
AWSVLKRISGNTIY,14,TRBV30,TRBJ1-3
ASSPPGLAATNEQF,14,TRBV28,TRBJ2-1
ASTPLAGITGANVLT,15,TRBV28,TRBJ2-6
AATGLSTEAF,10,TRBV7-9,TRBJ1-1
ASSLEILGSEQF,12,TRBV5-4,TRBJ2-1
ASSLIAGGPGDTQY,14,TRBV11-3,TRBJ2-3
ASSYGSGTGELF,12,TRBV5-1,TRBJ2-2
ASSQGEQRAPTGELF,15,TRBV14,TRBJ2-2
ASSLGVSSSGNTIY,14,TRBV7-9,TRBJ1-3
ASSQTGHMNTEAF,13,TRBV28,TRBJ1-1
ASSANPGTGGAYGYT,15,TRBV25-1,TRBJ1-2
ASSQGQGVAGYYNEQF,16,TRBV19,TRBJ2-1
ASSSATGGWQF,11,TRBV28,TRBJ2-1
ASSPGLAGGPRSSYEQY,17,TRBV10-1,TRBJ2-7
ASSPRQDQETQY,12,TRBV9,TRBJ2-5
ASSSILAGDTQY,12,TRBV7-2,TRBJ2-3